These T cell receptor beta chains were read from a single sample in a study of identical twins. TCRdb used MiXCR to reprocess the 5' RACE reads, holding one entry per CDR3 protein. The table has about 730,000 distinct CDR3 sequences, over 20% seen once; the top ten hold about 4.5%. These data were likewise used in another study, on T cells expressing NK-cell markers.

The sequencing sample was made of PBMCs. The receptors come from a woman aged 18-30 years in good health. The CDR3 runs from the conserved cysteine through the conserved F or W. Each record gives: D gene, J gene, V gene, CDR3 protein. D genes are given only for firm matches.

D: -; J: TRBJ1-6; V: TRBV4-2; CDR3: CASSQENSSPLHF
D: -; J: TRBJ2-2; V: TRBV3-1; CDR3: CASSLHLLRGTGELFF
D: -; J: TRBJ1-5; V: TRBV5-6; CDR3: CASSESRQPDQPQHF
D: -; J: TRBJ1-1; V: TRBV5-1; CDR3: CASSLGDTDGGAFF
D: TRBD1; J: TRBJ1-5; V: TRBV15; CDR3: CATSQGQDQPQHF
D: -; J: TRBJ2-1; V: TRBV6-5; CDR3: CASSYYEGKDEQFF
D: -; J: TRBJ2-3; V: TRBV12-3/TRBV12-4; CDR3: CASRGRATDTQYF
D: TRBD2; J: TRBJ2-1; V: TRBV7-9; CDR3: CASSPLGRGSYNEQFF
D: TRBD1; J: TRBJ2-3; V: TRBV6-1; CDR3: CASSDRGSTDTQYF
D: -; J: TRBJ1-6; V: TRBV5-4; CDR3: CASSLAGGSDSPLHF
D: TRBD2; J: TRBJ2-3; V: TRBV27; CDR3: CASSFFTLPSGSRGTQYF
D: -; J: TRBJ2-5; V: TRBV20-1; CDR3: CSASAGQETQYF
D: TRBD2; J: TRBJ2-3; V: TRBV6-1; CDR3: CASRLAETDTQYF
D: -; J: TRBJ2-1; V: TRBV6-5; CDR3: CASSYGGGSSYNEQFF
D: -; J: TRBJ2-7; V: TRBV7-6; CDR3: CASQLRGNYPYEQYF
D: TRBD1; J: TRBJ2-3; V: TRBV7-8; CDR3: CASSSLGRQGGTDTQYF
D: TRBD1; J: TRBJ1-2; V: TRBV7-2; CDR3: CASSNGQGYGYTF
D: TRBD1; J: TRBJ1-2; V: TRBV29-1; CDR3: CSAWTGGNYGYTF
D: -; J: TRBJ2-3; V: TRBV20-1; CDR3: CSAPGPGLAQYF
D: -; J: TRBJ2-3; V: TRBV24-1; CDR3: CATSREIDPDTQYF
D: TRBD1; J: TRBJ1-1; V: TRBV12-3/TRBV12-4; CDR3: CASSRQGLRNTEAFF
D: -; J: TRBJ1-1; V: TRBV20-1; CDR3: CSVSPGMNTEAFF
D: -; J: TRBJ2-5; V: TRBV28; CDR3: CASRIGPSLGTQYF
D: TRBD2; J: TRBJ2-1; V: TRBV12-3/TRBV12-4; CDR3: CASSFRGGRYNEQFF
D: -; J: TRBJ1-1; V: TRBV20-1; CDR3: CSAGGTALPEAFF
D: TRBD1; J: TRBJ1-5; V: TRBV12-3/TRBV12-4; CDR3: CASRADRVDQPQHF
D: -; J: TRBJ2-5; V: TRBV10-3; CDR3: CAISLQDRSAPGQETQYF
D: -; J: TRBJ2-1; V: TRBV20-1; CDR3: CSARGVQRNEQFF
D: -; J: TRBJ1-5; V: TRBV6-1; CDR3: CASNLPLGYRSNQPQHF